Presented here are 18 T cell receptor beta chains from one specimen sequenced in a study of CD8 T cells in ankylosing spondylitis. TCRdb reprocessed the 5' RACE reads via MiXCR and lists one record per CDR3 protein. This sample has fewer than 130,000 distinct CDR3 sequences; more than 20% occur once, and the top ten carry more than 9%. The specimen sequenced was synovial fluid, either unsorted or a sorted T cell fraction (not recorded which). These receptors were obtained from a male donor with ankylosing spondylitis.

The rearrangement links TRBV7-9 to TRBJ2-5, with 13 bases aligning to TRBD2. V gave up 3 bases and J gave up 5 bases; unmatched junction bases: 3. CDR3 length equals 15 residues. Germline CDR1 and CDR2: SEHNR and FQNEAQ (reference sequence). The DNA of the CDR3 is TGTGCCAGCAGCTTCTGGACTAGCGGGAGCGAGACCCAGTACTTC. It translates to CASSFWTSGSETQYF.

This clonotype showed up many times. The CDR3 here is CASTLFSGELFF. Written as DNA, the CDR3 is TGTGCCAGTACCTTATTCTCCGGGGAGCTGTTTTTT. The chain links TRBV19 to TRBJ2-2; D not resolved. Germline CDR1 and CDR2: LNHDA and SQIVND (reference sequence). V was shortened by 7 bases and J by 6 bases, with 9 bases between the two germline ends. The CDR3 runs 12 residues. Based on the CDR3 plus reference TRBV19 and TRBJ2-2, the full variable domain is DGGITQSPKYLFRKEGQNVTLSCEQNLNHDAMYWYRQDPGQGLRLIYYSQIVNDFQKGDIAEGYSVSREKKESFPLTVTSAQKNPTAFYLCASTLFSGELFFGEGSRLTVL.

This clonotype was seen only once. The chain joins TRBV6-4 to TRBJ2-3, with 7 bases lining up with TRBD1. Germline-derived CDR1 and CDR2 are MRHNA and SNTAGT. Trimming removed 6 bases from V and 4 bases from J; junction bases left unmatched: 10. The CDR3 consists of 15 residues. This CDR3 is CASRPTGNHADTQYF. As DNA, the CDR3 is TGTGCCAGCAGACCGACAGGGAACCATGCAGATACGCAGTATTTT.

This clonotype showed up just a few times. The junction departs from the called germline gene at one end, perhaps through a read error. The rearrangement links TRBV29-1 to TRBJ2-1; TRBD1 matches 7 bases. Germline V lookup: CDR1 SQVTM, CDR2 ANQGSEA. The CDR3 is 11 residues long. The CDR3 bases are TGCAGCGTTGAAGCAGGGGGTCGTTTCCTCTTC. Protein product: CSVEAGGRFLF.

The J gene is TRBJ1-1, the V gene TRBV5-1, with TRBD1 matching 10 bases. Germline V gives CDR1 SGHRS, CDR2 YFSETQ. This CDR3 spans 15 amino acids. Trimming took 5 bases from V and 5 from J; bases not matched to a gene: 9. This CDR3 is CASRGTGAVGTEAFF. The CDR3 nucleotides are TGCGCCAGCAGGGGGACAGGGGCGGTTGGGACTGAAGCTTTCTTT.

This clonotype turned up a few times. The rearrangement joins TRBV7-9 to TRBJ1-6; possible D gene TRBD1, 5 bases. The CDR3 totals 15 residues. V gave up 0 bases and J gave up 7 bases, with 10 bases separating them. In germline, CDR1 is SEHNR, CDR2 FQNEAQ (reference sequence). For the CDR3, the DNA is TGTGCCAGCAGCTTAGCTGGTCAGGGAAATTCACCCCTCCACTTT. This sequence encodes CASSLAGQGNSPLHF.

The chain carries TRBV15 and TRBJ1-1; D unresolved. The CDR3 is made up of 17 amino acids. V lost 1 base, J lost 0 bases, and 15 bases lay in between. Per germline, CDR1 LNHNV and CDR2 YYDKDF (reference sequence). Written as DNA, the CDR3 is TGTGCCACCAGCAGAGGCCGGATTAAGGTTATGAACACTGAAGCTTTCTTT. Protein sequence: CATSRGRIKVMNTEAFF.

The CDR3 loop is CASRSGNQPQHF. Here the CDR3 DNA reads TGTGCCAGCCGGTCGGGCAATCAGCCCCAGCATTTT. The V and J genes are TRBV7-8 and TRBJ1-5; D not certain. This CDR3 is built from 12 residues. Germline V gene lookup returns CDR1 SGHVS and CDR2 FQNEAQ. Trimming stripped 8 bases from V and 2 bases from J, with 7 bases between. The full variable domain, completed using reference TRBV7-8 and TRBJ1-5, is GAGVSQSPRYKVAKRGQDVALRCDPISGHVSLFWYQQALGQGPEFLTYFQNEAQLDKSGLPSDRFFAERPEGSVSTLKIQRTQQEDSAVYLCASRSGNQPQHFGDGTRLSIL.

This clonotype was seen only a few times. The chain uses TRBV12-3 or TRBV12-4 and TRBJ1-1; unclear D gene. The CDR3 is made up of 13 amino acids. V lost 6 bases and J 0 bases, leaving 8 bases between the germline ends. The CDR3 here is CASSPNMNTEAFF. The CDR3, as DNA: TGTGCCAGCAGCCCCAACATGAACACTGAAGCTTTCTTT.

The chain links TRBV20-1 to TRBJ1-6, with D possibly TRBD1 on 5 matching bases. The CDR3 spans 16 residues. Trimming left V 7 bases short and J 2 bases short, with 18 bases between. CDR1 is DFQATT and CDR2 is SNEGSKA in the germline V gene (reference sequence). CDR3 loop: CSVEPGRLTYNSPLHF. In DNA, the CDR3 is TGCAGTGTCGAACCGGGACGGTTAACCTATAATTCACCCCTCCACTTT.

The DNA for the CDR3 is TGTGCCACCAGTGTGATAGCGGGGTCCTCCTACAATGAGCAGTTCTTC. It encodes CATSVIAGSSYNEQFF. The gene calls are TRBV24-1 and TRBJ2-1, with 8 bases aligning to TRBD2. The germline CDR1 and CDR2 sequences are KGHDR and SFDVKD. The CDR3 is 16 residues long. J gave up 0 bases and V 5 bases, and 5 bases lay outside the gene matches.

The V gene is TRBV7-8, the J gene TRBJ2-7; 9 nucleotides match TRBD2. The CDR3 covers 13 residues. Germline trimming cut 2 bases from V and 11 bases from J; bases unmatched to any gene: 7. Germline CDR1 SGHVS, CDR2 FQNEAQ. CDR3 protein: CASSLLLAGTEYF. The CDR3 coding sequence is TGTGCCAGCAGCTTACTCCTAGCGGGAACAGAGTACTTC.

The V and J genes are TRBV5-5 and TRBJ1-4, with a tentative D call TRBD1 (6 bases). The CDR3 contains 15 residues. The germline CDR1 and CDR2 sequences are SGHKS and YYEKEE (reference sequence). Trimming took 2 bases from V and 4 from J, leaving 12 bases between them. The CDR3: CASSFRGGLNEKLFF. CDR3 sequence (DNA): TGTGCCAGCAGCTTCCGAGGGGGACTTAATGAAAAACTGTTTTTT.

The chain has TRBV4-2 and TRBJ1-6, with D perhaps TRBD1 (5 bases). Germline V gives CDR1 LGHNA, CDR2 YNFKEQ. V lost 4 bases and J 7 bases, leaving 23 bases between the germline ends. This CDR3 has 18 amino acids. The CDR3 DNA follows: TGTGCCAGCAGCCCAAACTTGGACGGGAGAAGGGGAAATTCACCCCTCCACTTT. It is translated as CASSPNLDGRRGNSPLHF.

The chain links TRBV7-2 to TRBJ2-2, with 8 bases lining up with TRBD2. The germline V gene encodes CDR1 SGHTA and CDR2 FQGNSA. The CDR3 has 16 residues. V dropped 1 base and J dropped 2; count of bases not matched to a gene: 3. The CDR3 DNA is TGTGCCAGCAGCTTAGAGCTAGCGGGCAACACCGGGGAGCTGTTTTTT. This encodes CASSLELAGNTGELFF.

The V and J genes are TRBV10-3 and TRBJ1-1; 9 bases fit TRBD1. The CDR3 totals 14 residues. CDR1 ENHRY and CDR2 SYGVKD come from the germline V gene. Losses at the gene ends were 6 bases for V and 3 bases for J; bases not matched to a gene: 5. CDR3 sequence reads: CAIRERDRDTEAFF. The DNA of the CDR3 is TGTGCCATCAGGGAAAGGGACAGGGACACTGAAGCTTTCTTT.

This rearrangement joins TRBV13 to TRBJ2-6; D is possibly TRBD1 (5 bases). The CDR3 has 17 amino acids. Germline V gene sequence: CDR1 PRHDT, CDR2 FYEKMQ (reference sequence). Between the trimmed V and J ends, which lost 5 bases and 2 bases, there was a span of 16 bases. CDR3: CASSLQRGPAGANVLTF. The CDR3 nucleotides read TGTGCCAGCAGCCTCCAAAGGGGTCCGGCTGGGGCCAACGTCCTGACTTTC.

The rearrangement links TRBV7-2 to TRBJ2-7; maybe TRBD1 (6 bases). Germline CDR1 and CDR2: SGHTA and FQGNSA. The CDR3 spans 15 residues. The V end lost 1 base, the J end lost 1 base, and 11 bases lay between the germline ends. CDR3 sequence: CASSLVSGASYEQYF. Here the CDR3 DNA reads TGTGCCAGCAGCTTAGTGTCAGGGGCATCCTACGAGCAGTACTTC. The full variable domain, rest sourced from reference TRBV7-2 and TRBJ2-7, is GAGVSQSPSNKVTEKGKDVELRCDPISGHTALYWYRQSLGQGLEFLIYFQGNSAPDKSGLPSDRFSAERTGGSVSTLTIQRTQQEDSAVYLCASSLVSGASYEQYFGPGTRLTVT.